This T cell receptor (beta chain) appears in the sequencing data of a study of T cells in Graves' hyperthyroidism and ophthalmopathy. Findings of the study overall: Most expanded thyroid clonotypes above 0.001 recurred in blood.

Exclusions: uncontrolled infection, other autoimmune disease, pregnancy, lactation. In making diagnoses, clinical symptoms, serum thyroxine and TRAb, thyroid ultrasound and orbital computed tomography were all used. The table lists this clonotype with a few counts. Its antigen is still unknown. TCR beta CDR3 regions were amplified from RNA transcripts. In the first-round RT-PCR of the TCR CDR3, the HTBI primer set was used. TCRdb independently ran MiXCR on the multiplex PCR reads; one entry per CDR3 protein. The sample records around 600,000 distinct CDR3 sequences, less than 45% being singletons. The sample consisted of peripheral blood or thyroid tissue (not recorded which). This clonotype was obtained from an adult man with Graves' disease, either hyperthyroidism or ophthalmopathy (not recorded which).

CDR3 in amino acids: CASSHLTGVQETQYF. Written as DNA, the CDR3 is TGTGCCAGCAGCCACCTGACAGGGGTTCAAGAGACCCAGTACTTC. The rearrangement uses TRBV14 and TRBJ2-5, with 8 bases aligning to TRBD1. CDR3 length: 15 amino acids. Per the germline V gene, CDR1 is SGHDN and CDR2 is FVKESK. V lost 3 bases, J lost 2 bases, and 5 bases stayed unmatched.